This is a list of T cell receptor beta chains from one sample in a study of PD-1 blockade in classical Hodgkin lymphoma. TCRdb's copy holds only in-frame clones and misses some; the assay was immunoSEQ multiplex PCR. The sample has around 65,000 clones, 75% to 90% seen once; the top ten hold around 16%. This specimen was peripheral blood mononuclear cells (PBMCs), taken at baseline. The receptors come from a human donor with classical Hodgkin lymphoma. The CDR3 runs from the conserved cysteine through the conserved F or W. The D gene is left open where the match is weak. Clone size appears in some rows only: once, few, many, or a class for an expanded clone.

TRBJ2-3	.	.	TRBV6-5	TGTGCCAGCAGCGCTACGTCTAGCACAGATACGCAGTATTTT	CASSATSSTDTQYF
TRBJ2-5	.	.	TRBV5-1	TGCGCCAGCAGCTTGGCCCCAGTGGGCCAAGAGACCCAGTACTTC	CASSLAPVGQETQYF
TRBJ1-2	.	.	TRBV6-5	TGTGCCAGCAGTTACTCGGTTGGCCAGGGGCATGGCTACACCTTC	CASSYSVGQGHGYTF
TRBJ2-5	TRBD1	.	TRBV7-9	TGTGCCAGCAGCCTTACAGGGGGGCAAGAGACCCAGTACTTC	CASSLTGGQETQYF
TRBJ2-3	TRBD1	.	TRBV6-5	TGTGCCAGCAGACCACCAACAGGGGTATGGACGCAGTATTTT	CASRPPTGVWTQYF
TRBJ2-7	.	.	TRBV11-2	TGTGCCAGCAGACAAGATGGGGACCCCTCCTACGAGCAGTACTTC	CASRQDGDPSYEQYF
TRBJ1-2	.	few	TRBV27	TGTGCCAGCAGTTTGGGGGGTAGCCCCATAATTTCCGGCTACACCTTC	CASSLGGSPIISGYTF
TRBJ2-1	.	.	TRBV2	TGTGCCAGCAGTGAAAAACTTGCTGCGGGGCTCGACAATGAGCAGTTCTTC	CASSEKLAAGLDNEQFF
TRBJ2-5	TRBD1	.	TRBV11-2	TGTGCCAGCAGCCCCCGGACAGGGTCCGTTGTAGAGACCCAGTACTTC	CASSPRTGSVVETQYF
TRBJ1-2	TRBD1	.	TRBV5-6	TGTGCCAGCAGCTTTGAGGACAGGGACCGACGTGGCTACACCTTC	CASSFEDRDRRGYTF
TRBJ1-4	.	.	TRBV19	TGTGCCAGTAGTTCCCCCAGCACGAACTATGAAAAACTGTTTTTT	CASSSPSTNYEKLFF
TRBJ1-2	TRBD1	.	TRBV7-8	TGTGCCAGCAGCTTATTGGACAGGGGGTCTTACACCTTC	CASSLLDRGSYTF
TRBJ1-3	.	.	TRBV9	TGTGCCAGCAGCGTAGAGTGGGAATACGGAAACACCATATATTTT	CASSVEWEYGNTIYF
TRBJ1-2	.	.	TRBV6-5	TGTGCCAGCAGTATGGGCGGAAACTATGGCTACACCTTC	CASSMGGNYGYTF
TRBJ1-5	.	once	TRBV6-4	TGTGCCAGCAGTGACGGCAACAAAGGTCAGCCCCAGCATTTT	CASSDGNKGQPQHF
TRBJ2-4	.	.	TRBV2	TGTGCCAGCAGTGAGGAGGGGTTAGCCAAAAACATTCAGTACTTC	CASSEEGLAKNIQYF
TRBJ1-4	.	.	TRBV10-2	TGCGCCAGCAGTCAACCGGGGGGCGAGCATGAAAAACTGTTTTTT	CASSQPGGEHEKLFF
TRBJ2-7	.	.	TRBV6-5	TGTGCCAGCAGCCCCCGGGACACTGCCTACGAGCAGTACTTC	CASSPRDTAYEQYF
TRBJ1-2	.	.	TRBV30	TGTGCCTGGAGTGTGACAGTCTATGGCTACACCTTC	CAWSVTVYGYTF
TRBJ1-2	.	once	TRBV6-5	TGTGCCAGTAGGACAGTATTTGGCCATGGCTACACCTTC	CASRTVFGHGYTF
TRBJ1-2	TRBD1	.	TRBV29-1	TGCAGCGTTGCCCCGATTTCCAGGGGGATTAACTATGGCTACACCTTC	CSVAPISRGINYGYTF
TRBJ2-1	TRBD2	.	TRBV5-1	TGCGCCAGCAGCTTGGTAGTAGCGGGATACAATGAGCAGTTCTTC	CASSLVVAGYNEQFF
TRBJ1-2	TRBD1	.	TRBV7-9	TGTGCCAGCAGCCAATGGACAGGGTCTGACTATGGCTACACCTTC	CASSQWTGSDYGYTF
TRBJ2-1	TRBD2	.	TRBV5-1	TGCGCCAGCAGCCCAACTCCCCTAGCGGATCCTTCCTACAATGAGCAGTTCTTC	CASSPTPLADPSYNEQFF
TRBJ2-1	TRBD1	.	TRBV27	TGTGCCAGCAGTTTATATTCCAGGGGGAATGAGCAGTTCTTC	CASSLYSRGNEQFF
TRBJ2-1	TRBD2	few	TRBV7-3	TGTGCCAGCAGCTTAAGGCTAGCGGGGCACAATGAGCAGTTCTTC	CASSLRLAGHNEQFF
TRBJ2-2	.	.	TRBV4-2	TGTGCCAGCAGCCAAGGTCGCGTTCGTCTAGTCAACACCGGGGAGCTGTTTTTT	CASSQGRVRLVNTGELFF
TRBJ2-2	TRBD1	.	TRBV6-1	TGTGCCAGCAGTGACAGGGGGCGCGACGAGACCGGGGAGCTGTTTTTT	CASSDRGRDETGELFF
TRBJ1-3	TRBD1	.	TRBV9	TGTGCCAGCAGCGTCTTGGACAGGGACTCTGGAAACACCATATATTTT	CASSVLDRDSGNTIYF
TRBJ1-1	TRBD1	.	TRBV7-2	TGTGCCAGCAGGCAGGGGGGCGTATGGAACACTGAAGCTTTCTTT	CASRQGGVWNTEAFF
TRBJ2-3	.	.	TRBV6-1	TGTGCCAGCAGTGCTTGGTACCCTGGGACAGATACGCAGTATTTT	CASSAWYPGTDTQYF
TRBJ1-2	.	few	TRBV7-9	TGTGCCAGCAGCGCCTTGAGGGGCTACACCTTC	CASSALRGYTF
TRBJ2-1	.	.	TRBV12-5	TGTGCTAGTGGTTCCAGAGGGGGGAATGAGCAGTTCTTC	CASGSRGGNEQFF
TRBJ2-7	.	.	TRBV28	TGTGCCACCGTTCCTCGGGGCCCCGGCGTCTACGAGCAGTACTTC	CATVPRGPGVYEQYF
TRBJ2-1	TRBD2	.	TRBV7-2	TGTGCCAGCAGGGTAGCGGGGGGATACAATGAGCAGTTCTTC	CASRVAGGYNEQFF
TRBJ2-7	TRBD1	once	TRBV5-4	TGTGCCAGCAGCCGGGGACAGAGGTCTTACGAGCAGTACTTC	CASSRGQRSYEQYF
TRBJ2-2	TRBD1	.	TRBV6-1	TGTGCCAGCGCATCCTACCACAGGGGGAGCGGGGAGCTGTTTTTT	CASASYHRGSGELFF
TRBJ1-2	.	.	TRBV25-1	TGTGCCAGCAGTGCCTCGTATGGCTACACCTTC	CASSASYGYTF
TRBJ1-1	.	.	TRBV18	TGTGCCAGCTCACCGTGGGGGGCCCCTTCCCCAGAGGCTTTCTTT	CASSPWGAPSPEAFF
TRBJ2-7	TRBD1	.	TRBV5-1	TGCGCCAGCAGCCTCGGGACAGGGGCTGGCGAGCAGTACTTC	CASSLGTGAGEQYF
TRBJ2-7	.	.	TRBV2	TGTGCCAGCAGTGAAGTGAGGACCGGGGCAGTCTCCTACGAGCAGTACTTC	CASSEVRTGAVSYEQYF
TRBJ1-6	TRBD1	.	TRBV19	TGTGCCAGTAGTACCGAGGGGACAGGGGGTTCACCCCTCCACTTT	CASSTEGTGGSPLHF